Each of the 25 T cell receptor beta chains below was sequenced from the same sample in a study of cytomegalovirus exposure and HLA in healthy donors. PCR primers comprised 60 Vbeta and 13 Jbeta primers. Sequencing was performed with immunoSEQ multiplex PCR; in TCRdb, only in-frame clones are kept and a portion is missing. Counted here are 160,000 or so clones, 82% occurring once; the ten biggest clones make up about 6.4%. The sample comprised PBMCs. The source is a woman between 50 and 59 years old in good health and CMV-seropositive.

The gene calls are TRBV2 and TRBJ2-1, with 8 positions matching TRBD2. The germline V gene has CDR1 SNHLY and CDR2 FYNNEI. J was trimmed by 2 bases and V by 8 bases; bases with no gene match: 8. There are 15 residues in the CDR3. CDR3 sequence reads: CASADGGGPYNEQFF. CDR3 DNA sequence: TGTGCCAGCGCCGACGGGGGGGGACCCTACAATGAGCAGTTCTTC.

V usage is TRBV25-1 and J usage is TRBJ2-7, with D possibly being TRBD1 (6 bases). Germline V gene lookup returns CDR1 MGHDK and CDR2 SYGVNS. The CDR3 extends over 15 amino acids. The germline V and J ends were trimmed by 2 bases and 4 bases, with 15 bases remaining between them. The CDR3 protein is CASSEIGVGGYEQYF. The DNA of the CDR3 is TGTGCCAGCAGTGAAATTGGCGTAGGGGGATACGAGCAGTACTTC.

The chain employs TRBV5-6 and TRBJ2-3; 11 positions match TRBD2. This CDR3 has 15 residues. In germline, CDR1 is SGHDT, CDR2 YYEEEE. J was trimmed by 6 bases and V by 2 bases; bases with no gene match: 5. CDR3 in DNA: TGTGCCAGCAGCTTAGCGGGACTAGCGGTCGATACGCAGTATTTT. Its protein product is CASSLAGLAVDTQYF. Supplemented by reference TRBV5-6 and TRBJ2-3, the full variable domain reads DAGVTQSPTHLIKTRGQQVTLRCSPKSGHDTVSWYQQALGQGPQFIFQYYEEEERQRGNFPDRFSGHQFPNYSSELNVNALLLGDSALYLCASSLAGLAVDTQYFGPGTRLTVL.

In nucleotides, the CDR3 is TGCGCCAGCAGCCAATCGACAGGTAACACTGAAGCTTTCTTT. Amino acid sequence: CASSQSTGNTEAFF. This chain connects TRBV5-1 to TRBJ1-1, with D perhaps TRBD1 (6 bases). With 4 bases removed from V and 2 bases from J, the gap between germline ends came to 12 bases. The CDR3 is made up of 14 amino acids. Germline CDR1 and CDR2: SGHRS and YFSETQ.

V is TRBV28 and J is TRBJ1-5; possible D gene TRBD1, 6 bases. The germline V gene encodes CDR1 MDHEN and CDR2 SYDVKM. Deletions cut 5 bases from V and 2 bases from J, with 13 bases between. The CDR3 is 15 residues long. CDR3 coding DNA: TGTGCCAGCAGTCCGCGACAGGTGGGCAATCAGCCCCAGCATTTT. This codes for CASSPRQVGNQPQHF.

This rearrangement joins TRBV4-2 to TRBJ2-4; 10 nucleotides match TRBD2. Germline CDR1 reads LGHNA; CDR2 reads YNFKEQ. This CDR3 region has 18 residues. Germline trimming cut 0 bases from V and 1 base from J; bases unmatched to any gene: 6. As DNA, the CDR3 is TGTGCCAGCAGCCAAGATCGGGGTAGCGGGGGGGCCAAAAACATTCAGTACTTC. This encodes CASSQDRGSGGAKNIQYF.

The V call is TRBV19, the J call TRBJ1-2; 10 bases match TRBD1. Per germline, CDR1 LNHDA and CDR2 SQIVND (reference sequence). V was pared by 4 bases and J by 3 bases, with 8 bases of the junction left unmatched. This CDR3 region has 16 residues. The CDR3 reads CASSSSGTGEYYGYTF. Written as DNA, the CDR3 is TGTGCCAGTAGTAGTTCCGGGACAGGGGAATACTATGGCTACACCTTC.

DNA of the CDR3: TGTGCCAGCAGCTTAGCTTCTCCGACTGGTAATCAGCCCCAGCATTTT. Its translation: CASSLASPTGNQPQHF. V is TRBV7-9 and J is TRBJ1-5; D is unclear. V was pared by 0 bases and J by 4 bases, with 13 bases between. CDR3 length: 16 amino acids. Germline-derived CDR1 and CDR2 are SEHNR and FQNEAQ (reference sequence).

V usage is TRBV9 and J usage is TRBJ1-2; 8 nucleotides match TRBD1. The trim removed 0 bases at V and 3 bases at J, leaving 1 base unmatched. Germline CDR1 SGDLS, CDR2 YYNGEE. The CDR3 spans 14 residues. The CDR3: CASSVGTGYYGYTF. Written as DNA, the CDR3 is TGTGCCAGCAGCGTAGGGACAGGGTACTATGGCTACACCTTC. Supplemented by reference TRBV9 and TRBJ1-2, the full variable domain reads DSGVTQTPKHLITATGQRVTLRCSPRSGDLSVYWYQQSLDQGLQFLIQYYNGEERAKGNILERFSAQQFPDLHSELNLSSLELGDSALYFCASSVGTGYYGYTFGSGTRLTVV.

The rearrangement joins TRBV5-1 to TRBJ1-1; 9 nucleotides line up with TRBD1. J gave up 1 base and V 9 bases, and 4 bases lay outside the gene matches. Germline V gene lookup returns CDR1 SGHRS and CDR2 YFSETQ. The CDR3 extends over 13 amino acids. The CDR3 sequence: CATSTGGNTEAFF. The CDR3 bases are TGCGCCACTTCGACAGGGGGGAACACTGAAGCTTTCTTT.

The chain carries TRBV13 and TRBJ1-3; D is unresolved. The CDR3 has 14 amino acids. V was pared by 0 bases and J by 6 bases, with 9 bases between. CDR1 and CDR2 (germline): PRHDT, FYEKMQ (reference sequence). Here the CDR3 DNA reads TGTGCCAGCAGCTTAGGCGCGCGGCAAAACACCATATATTTT. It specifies CASSLGARQNTIYF.

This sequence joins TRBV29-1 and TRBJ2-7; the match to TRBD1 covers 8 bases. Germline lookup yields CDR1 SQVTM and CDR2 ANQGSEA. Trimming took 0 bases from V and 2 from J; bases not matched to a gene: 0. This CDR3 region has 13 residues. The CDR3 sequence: CSVEEDRAYEQYF. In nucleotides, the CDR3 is TGCAGCGTTGAAGAGGACAGGGCCTACGAGCAGTACTTC.

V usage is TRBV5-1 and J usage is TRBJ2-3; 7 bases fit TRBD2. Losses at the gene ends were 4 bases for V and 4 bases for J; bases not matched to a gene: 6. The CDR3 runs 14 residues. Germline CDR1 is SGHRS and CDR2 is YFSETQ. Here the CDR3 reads CASSLGLDADTQYF. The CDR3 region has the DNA TGCGCCAGCAGCCTAGGACTAGACGCAGATACGCAGTATTTT.

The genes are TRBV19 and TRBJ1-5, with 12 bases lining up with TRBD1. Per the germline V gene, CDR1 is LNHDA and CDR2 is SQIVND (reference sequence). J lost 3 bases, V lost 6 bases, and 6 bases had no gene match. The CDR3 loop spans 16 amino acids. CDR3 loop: CASSVGQGANNQPQHF. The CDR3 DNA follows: TGTGCCAGTAGCGTGGGACAGGGGGCTAACAATCAGCCCCAGCATTTT.

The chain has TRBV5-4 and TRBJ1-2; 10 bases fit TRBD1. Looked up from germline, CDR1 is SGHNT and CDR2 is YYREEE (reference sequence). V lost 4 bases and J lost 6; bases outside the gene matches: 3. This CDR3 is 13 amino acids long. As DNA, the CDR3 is TGTGCCAGCAGCCAGGGACAGGGGAATGGCTACACCTTC. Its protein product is CASSQGQGNGYTF.

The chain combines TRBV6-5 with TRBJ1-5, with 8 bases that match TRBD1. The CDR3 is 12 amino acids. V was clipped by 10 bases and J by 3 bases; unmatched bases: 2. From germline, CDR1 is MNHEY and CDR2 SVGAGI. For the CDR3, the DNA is TGTGCCACGACAGGGGCCAATCAGCCCCAGCATTTT. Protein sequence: CATTGANQPQHF.

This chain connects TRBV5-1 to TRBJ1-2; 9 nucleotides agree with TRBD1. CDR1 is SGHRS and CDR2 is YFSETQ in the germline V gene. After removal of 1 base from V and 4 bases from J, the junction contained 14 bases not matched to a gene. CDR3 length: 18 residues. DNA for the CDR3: TGCGCCAGCAGCTTGTCCGCTCGGCTGGGACAGGGACTCTATGGCTACACCTTC. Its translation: CASSLSARLGQGLYGYTF.

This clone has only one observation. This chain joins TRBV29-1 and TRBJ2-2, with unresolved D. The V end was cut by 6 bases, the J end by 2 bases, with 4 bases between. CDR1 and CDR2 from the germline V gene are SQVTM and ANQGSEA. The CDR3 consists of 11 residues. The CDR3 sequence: CSVANTGELFF. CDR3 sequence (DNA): TGCAGCGTAGCCAACACCGGGGAGCTGTTTTTT.

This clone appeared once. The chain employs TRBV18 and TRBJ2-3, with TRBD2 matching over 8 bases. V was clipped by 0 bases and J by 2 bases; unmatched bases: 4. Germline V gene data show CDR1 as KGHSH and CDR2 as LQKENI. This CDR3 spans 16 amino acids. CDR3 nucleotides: TGTGCCAGCTCACCACCGCAGCGGGGGACCACAGATACGCAGTATTTT. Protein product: CASSPPQRGTTDTQYF.

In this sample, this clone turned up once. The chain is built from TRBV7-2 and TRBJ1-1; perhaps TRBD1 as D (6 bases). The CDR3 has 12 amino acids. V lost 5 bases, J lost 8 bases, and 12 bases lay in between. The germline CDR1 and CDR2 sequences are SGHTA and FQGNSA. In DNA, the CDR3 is TGTGCCAGCAGCCCGCGGACAGACGAAGCTTTCTTT. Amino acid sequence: CASSPRTDEAFF.

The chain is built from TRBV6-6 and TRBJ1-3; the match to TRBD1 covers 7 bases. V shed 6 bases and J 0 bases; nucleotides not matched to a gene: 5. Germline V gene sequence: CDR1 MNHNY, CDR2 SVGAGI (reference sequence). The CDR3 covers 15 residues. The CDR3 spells CASSSGTVSGNTIYF. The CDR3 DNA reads TGTGCCAGCAGCTCGGGGACAGTCTCTGGAAACACCATATATTTT.

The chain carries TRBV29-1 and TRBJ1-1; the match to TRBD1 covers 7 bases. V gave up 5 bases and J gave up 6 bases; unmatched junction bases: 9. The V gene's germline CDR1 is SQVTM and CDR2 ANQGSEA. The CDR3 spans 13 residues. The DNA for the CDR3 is TGCAGCGTTACGGGCCAGGGGGTCTCTGAAGCTTTCTTT. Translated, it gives CSVTGQGVSEAFF.

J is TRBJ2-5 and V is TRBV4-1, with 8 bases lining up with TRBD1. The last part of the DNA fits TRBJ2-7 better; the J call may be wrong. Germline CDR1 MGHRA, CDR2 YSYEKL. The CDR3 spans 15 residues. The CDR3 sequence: CASSHPGTGLYEQYF. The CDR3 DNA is TGCGCCAGCAGCCACCCCGGGACAGGTCTATACGAGCAGTACTTC.

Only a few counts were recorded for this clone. DNA for the CDR3: TGTGCCAGCAGCTTGGGGCCTCCCCTGAACACTGAAGCTTTCTTT. Translating it yields CASSLGPPLNTEAFF. The J gene is TRBJ1-1, the V gene TRBV5-6, with D hard to call. Per the germline V gene, CDR1 is SGHDT and CDR2 is YYEEEE. The V gene lost 0 bases and the J gene lost 0 bases, with 9 bases spanning the gap. The CDR3 contains 15 residues.

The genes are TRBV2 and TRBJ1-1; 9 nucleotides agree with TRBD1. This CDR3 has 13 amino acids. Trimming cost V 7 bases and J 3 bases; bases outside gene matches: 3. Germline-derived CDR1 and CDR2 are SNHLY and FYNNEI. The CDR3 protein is CASNDRGYTEAFF. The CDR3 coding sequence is TGTGCCAGCAATGACAGGGGGTACACTGAAGCTTTCTTT. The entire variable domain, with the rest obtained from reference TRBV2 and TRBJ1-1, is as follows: EPEVTQTPSHQVTQMGQEVILRCVPISNHLYFYWYRQILGQKVEFLVSFYNNEISEKSEIFDDQFSVERPDGSNFTLKIRSTKLEDSAMYFCASNDRGYTEAFFGQGTRLTVV.